This T cell receptor (beta chain) was sequenced for a study of cytomegalovirus exposure and HLA in healthy donors. Study-level background: The same platform as the roughly 630 first-cohort repertoires was used for the 90 to 150 validation repertoires, a later analysis reported. Whole-study findings and limits: Among TCR beta chains, those listed as cytomegalovirus-associated numbered about 160. Most TCR sequences were rare, but some public TCRs occurred in many donors.

Germline V gene data show CDR1 as MNHNY and CDR2 as SVGAGI (reference sequence). The CDR3 extends over 13 amino acids. Trimming shortened V by 0 bases and J by 9 bases, and 9 bases separated the two germline ends. On this clone itself: Its specificity is not known.

Clones were read by immunoSEQ multiplex PCR, and TCRdb kept only the in-frame ones, dropping some. Of 200,000 to 250,000 clones in the sample, 65% to 85% were seen once. Material: PBMCs. The gene calls are TRBV6-6 and TRBJ1-5; no clear D gene. This sequence was found in a woman aged 25 to 39 in good health and CMV-seropositive. The DNA for the CDR3 is TGTGCCAGCAGTTACTCGAACAAAGGGCCCCAGCATTTT. Encoded protein: CASSYSNKGPQHF.